This T cell receptor (beta chain) was sequenced in a study of blood T cell repertoires in COVID-19. Study in general: Samples taken during acute and convalescent COVID-19 were collected in the United States, Italy and Spain. T cells, B-cell-depleted T cells, or PBMCs provided the cDNA or gDNA that served as material.

Clones were sequenced by immunoSEQ multiplex PCR, and TCRdb holds only the in-frame ones, with some missing. Found here are roughly 150,000 clones, 86% of them singletons; the top ten hold more than 3.5%. With 2 bases clipped from V and 9 bases from J, the junction kept 6 bases outside the gene matches. The CDR3 runs 14 residues. Germline-derived CDR1 and CDR2 are GTSNPN and SVGIG (reference sequence). All enrollees were roughly 18 to 90 years old and from under 25 US areas. The chain couples TRBV30 to TRBJ1-6; 8 bases match TRBD1. The clonotype comes from a man between 50 and 59 years old who had recovered from COVID-19. The sequenced sample was PBMCs or T cells enriched from blood (not recorded which). CDR3 loop: CAWSRGTGTSPLHF. The DNA of the CDR3 is TGTGCCTGGAGTAGGGGGACAGGAACTTCACCCCTCCACTTT.